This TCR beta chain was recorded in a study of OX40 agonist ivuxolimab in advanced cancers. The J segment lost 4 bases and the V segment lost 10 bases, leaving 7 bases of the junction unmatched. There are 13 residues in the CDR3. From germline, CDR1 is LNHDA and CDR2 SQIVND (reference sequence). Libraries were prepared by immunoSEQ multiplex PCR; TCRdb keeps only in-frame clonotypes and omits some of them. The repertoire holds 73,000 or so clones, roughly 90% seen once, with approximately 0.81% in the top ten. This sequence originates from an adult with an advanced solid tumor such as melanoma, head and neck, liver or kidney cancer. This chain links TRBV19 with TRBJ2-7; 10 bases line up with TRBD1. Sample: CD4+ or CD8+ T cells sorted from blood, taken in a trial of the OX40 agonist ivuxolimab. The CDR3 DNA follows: TGTGCCACCGCGGACAGGGGGTTGTACGAGCAGTACTTC. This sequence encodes CATADRGLYEQYF.